This T cell receptor (beta chain) was observed in a study of T cells in Graves' hyperthyroidism and ophthalmopathy. Study-wide points: With a median lead of around 6.7 months before onset, the model predicted ophthalmopathy. From stable hyperthyroidism, ophthalmopathy was set apart by a 13 V-J model.

The V gene end was trimmed by 6 bases and the J gene end by 0 bases; junction bases not matched to a gene: 7. CDR1 SNHLY and CDR2 FYNNEI come from the germline V gene. This CDR3 comprises 16 residues. Patients aged 18 to 65 with hyperthyroidism were newly diagnosed, with duration under 2 months. What was amplified from RNA transcripts were TCR beta CDR3 regions. HTBI primers were employed in a first-round RT-PCR of the TCR CDR3. Via MiXCR, TCRdb re-called the multiplex PCR reads, giving one row per CDR3 protein. This table holds approximately 260,000 distinct CDR3 sequences, 13% to 15% found once. This clonotype was seen ten or more times. Antigen unknown.

The receptor comes from a woman between 45 and 60 years old with Graves' hyperthyroidism that later progressed to Graves' ophthalmopathy. Sequenced input: blood. V usage is TRBV2 and J usage is TRBJ2-3; 9 bases agree with TRBD2. This chain's CDR3 is CASRSSTSGSTDTQYF. In DNA, the CDR3 is TGTGCCAGCAGATCATCGACTAGCGGAAGCACAGATACGCAGTATTTT. The whole variable domain, remainder taken from reference TRBV2 and TRBJ2-3, is EPEVTQTPSHQVTQMGQEVILRCVPISNHLYFYWYRQILGQKVEFLVSFYNNEISEKSEIFDDQFSVERPDGSNFTLKIRSTKLEDSAMYFCASRSSTSGSTDTQYFGPGTRLTVL.